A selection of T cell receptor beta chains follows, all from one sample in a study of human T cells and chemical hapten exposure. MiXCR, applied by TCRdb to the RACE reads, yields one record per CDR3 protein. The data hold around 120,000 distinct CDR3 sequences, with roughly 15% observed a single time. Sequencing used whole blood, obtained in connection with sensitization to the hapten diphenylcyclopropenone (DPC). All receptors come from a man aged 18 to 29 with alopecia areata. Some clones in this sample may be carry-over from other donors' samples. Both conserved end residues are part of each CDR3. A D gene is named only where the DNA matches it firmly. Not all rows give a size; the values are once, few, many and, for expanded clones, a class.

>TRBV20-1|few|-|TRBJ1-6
CSARDPRIASPLHF
TGCAGTGCTAGAGATCCTAGGATTGCTTCACCCCTCCACTTT
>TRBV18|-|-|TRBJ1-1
CASSPRSGRDTEAFF
TGTGCCAGCTCACCACGGTCAGGCCGAGACACTGAAGCTTTCTTT
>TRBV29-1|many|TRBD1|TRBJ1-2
CSVEGTGVYGYTF
TGCAGCGTTGAAGGGACAGGGGTCTATGGCTACACCTTC
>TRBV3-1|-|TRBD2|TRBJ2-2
CASSPTTSGGGELFF
TGTGCCAGCAGCCCGACGACTAGCGGGGGCGGGGAGCTGTTTTTT
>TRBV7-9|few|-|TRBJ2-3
CASTLIGGSKNTQYF
TGTGCCAGCACCTTGATCGGGGGCTCCAAGAATACGCAGTATTTT
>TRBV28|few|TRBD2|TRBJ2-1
CASSYYTGTSGGITPGEQFF
TGTGCCAGCAGTTATTACACCGGGACTAGCGGGGGGATAACTCCGGGTGAGCAGTTCTTC
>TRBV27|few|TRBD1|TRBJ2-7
CASSWDRSPYEQYF
TGTGCCAGCAGTTGGGACAGGTCTCCCTACGAGCAGTACTTC
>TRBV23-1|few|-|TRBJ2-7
CASRNREQTYEQYF
TGCGCCAGCCGAAATCGGGAGCAAACCTACGAGCAGTACTTC
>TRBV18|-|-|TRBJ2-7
CASSPAPRSNYEQYF
TGTGCCAGCTCACCGGCTCCCAGGTCAAACTACGAGCAGTACTTC
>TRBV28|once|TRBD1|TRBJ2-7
CASKTGGYEQYF
TGTGCCAGCAAGACAGGGGGGTACGAGCAGTACTTC
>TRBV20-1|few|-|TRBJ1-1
CSARDSSNTEAFF
TGCAGTGCTAGGGACAGCTCGAACACTGAAGCTTTCTTT
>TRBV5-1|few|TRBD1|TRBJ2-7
CASSWLTGGSYEQYF
TGCGCCAGCAGCTGGCTAACAGGGGGCTCCTACGAGCAGTACTTC
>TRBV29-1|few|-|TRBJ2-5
CSGIPSNAVETQYF
TGCAGCGGAATTCCGTCAAATGCAGTAGAGACCCAGTACTTC
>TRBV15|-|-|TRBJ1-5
CATSSSRGNQPQHF
TGTGCCACCAGCAGTTCCCGGGGCAATCAGCCCCAGCATTTT
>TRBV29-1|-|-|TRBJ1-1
CSVEYDPNSNTEAFF
TGCAGCGTTGAGTATGATCCGAATTCGAACACTGAAGCTTTCTTT
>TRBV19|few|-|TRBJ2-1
CASSIGRNNEQFF
TGTGCCAGTAGTATTGGCAGAAACAATGAGCAGTTCTTC
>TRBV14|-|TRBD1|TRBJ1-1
CASSLGQNEAFF
TGTGCCAGCAGCCTGGGACAGAATGAAGCTTTCTTT
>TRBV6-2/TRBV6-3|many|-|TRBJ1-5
CASRKGHQPQHF
TGTGCCAGCAGAAAGGGACATCAGCCCCAGCATTTT
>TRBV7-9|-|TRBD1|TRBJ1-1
CASSFLQGVGRNTEAFF
TGTGCCAGCAGCTTTCTCCAGGGGGTAGGACGGAACACTGAAGCTTTCTTT
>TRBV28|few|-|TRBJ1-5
CASSLSGVNQPQHF
TGTGCCAGCAGTTTATCCGGGGTCAATCAGCCCCAGCATTTT
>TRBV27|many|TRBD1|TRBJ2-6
CASSRTGGTGANVLTF
TGTGCCAGCAGTCGGACAGGGGGCACTGGGGCCAACGTCCTGACTTTC
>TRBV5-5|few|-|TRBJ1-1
CASSLTGNAFF
TGTGCCAGCAGCTTGACAGGGAACGCTTTCTTT
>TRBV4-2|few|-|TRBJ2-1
CASSPRSGSYNEQFF
TGTGCCAGCAGCCCCCGATCGGGCTCCTACAATGAGCAGTTCTTC
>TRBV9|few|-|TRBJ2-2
CASSVEGNTGELFF
TGTGCCAGCAGCGTAGAGGGGAACACCGGGGAGCTGTTTTTT
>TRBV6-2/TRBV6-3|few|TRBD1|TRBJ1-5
CASSYSYRGNQPQHF
TGTGCCAGCAGTTACTCGTACAGGGGAAATCAGCCCCAGCATTTT
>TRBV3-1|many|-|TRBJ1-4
CASSQDVNSPSEKLFF
TGTGCCAGCAGCCAAGATGTTAACAGTCCGAGTGAAAAACTGTTTTTT
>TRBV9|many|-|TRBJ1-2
CASSGTGAVYGYTF
TGTGCCAGCAGCGGCACGGGGGCCGTCTATGGCTACACCTTC
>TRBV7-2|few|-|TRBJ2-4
CASQYETDDLAKNIQYF
TGTGCCAGCCAATATGAGACAGACGATTTAGCCAAAAACATTCAGTACTTC
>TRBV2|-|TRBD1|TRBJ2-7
CASRVDRAYEQYF
TGTGCCAGCAGAGTCGACAGGGCCTACGAGCAGTACTTC
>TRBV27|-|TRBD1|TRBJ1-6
CASAGQGGYSYNSPLHF
TGTGCCAGCGCAGGACAGGGAGGGTACTCCTATAATTCACCCCTCCACTTT
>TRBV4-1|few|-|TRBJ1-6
CASSHPRGYSDSPLHF
TGCGCCAGCAGCCACCCCAGAGGCTACTCGGATTCACCCCTCCACTTT
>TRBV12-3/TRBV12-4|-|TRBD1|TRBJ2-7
CASTATGGPYEQYF
TGTGCCAGCACCGCGACAGGGGGGCCTTACGAGCAGTACTTC
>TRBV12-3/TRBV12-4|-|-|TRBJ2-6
CASSLERQISGANVLTF
TGTGCCAGCAGTTTAGAAAGACAGATCTCTGGGGCCAACGTCCTGACTTTC
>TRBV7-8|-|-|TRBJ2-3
CASSFAGARDTQYF
TGTGCCAGCAGCTTCGCGGGGGCGCGGGATACGCAGTATTTT
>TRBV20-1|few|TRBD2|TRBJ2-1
CSARGTSGLNEQFF
TGCAGTGCTAGGGGGACTAGCGGGCTAAATGAGCAGTTCTTC
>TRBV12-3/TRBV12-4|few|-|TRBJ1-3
CASSQSSSGNTIYF
TGTGCCAGCAGTCAGTCAAGCTCTGGAAACACCATATATTTT
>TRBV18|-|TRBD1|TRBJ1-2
CASSPSGQWGSRGYTF
TGTGCCAGCTCACCATCGGGACAGTGGGGCAGCCGTGGCTACACCTTC